This T cell receptor (beta chain) was sequenced for a study of blood T cells in healthy people across ages. Findings and limits, study-wide: TCR beta diversity per million T cells fell roughly linearly with age.

This clonotype was recorded only once. The antigen remains unidentified. This CDR3 contains 14 residues. Per the germline V gene, CDR1 is SGHTA and CDR2 is FQGNSA. V was pared by 4 bases and J by 4 bases, with 4 bases of the junction left unmatched. Then a second PCR, running roughly 6 to 11 cycles, was carried out with a sample-barcoded 5' primer and a J-beta primer mix. Each TCR beta cDNA got a 12-nucleotide random molecular identifier. TCRdb reprocessed the 5' RACE reads via MiXCR and lists one record per CDR3 protein. The data hold fewer than 1 million distinct CDR3 sequences, with around 42% observed a single time.

Source material: blood. The rearrangement joins TRBV7-2 to TRBJ2-5; 9 bases align to TRBD2. This clonotype was sampled from a man aged 55-75 years in good health. The CDR3 region is CASSSSGVSETQYF. The CDR3 DNA follows: TGTGCCAGCAGCTCTAGCGGGGTTTCAGAGACCCAGTACTTC.